This is a list of T cell receptor beta chains from one sample in a study of shared clonotypes between healthy human individuals. Using immunoSEQ multiplex PCR, the repertoire was profiled, and TCRdb retains in-frame clones only, with some absent. The table lists about 490,000 clones, about 82% of them singletons. Sequenced material: PBMCs. These receptors were taken from a middle-aged woman in good health. Some clones in this sample may be carry-over from other donors' samples. The CDR3 runs from the conserved cysteine through the conserved F or W. The D gene is left open where the match is weak. Where a row states a size, it is once, few, many or the class of an expanded clone; other rows omit it.

V gene	clone size	J gene	D gene	CDR3 DNA	CDR3 protein
TRBV19	NA	TRBJ2-5	TRBD2	TGTGCCAGTAGTATGGCGGGGAGGGTAGAGACCCAGTACTTC	CASSMAGRVETQYF
TRBV28	few	TRBJ2-7	NA	TGTGCCAGCAGCGGAGGGGCCGATGGGCGGTACGAGCAGTACTTC	CASSGGADGRYEQYF
TRBV6-4	NA	TRBJ2-3	TRBD2	TGTGCCAGCAGTCAGGGACTAGCGGGATCAGATACGCAGTATTTT	CASSQGLAGSDTQYF
TRBV5-1	NA	TRBJ1-4	TRBD1	TGCGCCAGCAGGACCGGGACAGATAATGAAAAACTGTTTTTT	CASRTGTDNEKLFF
TRBV5-4	few	TRBJ1-4	TRBD1	TGTGCCAGCAGCAGGGACAGCACAACTAATGAAAAACTGTTTTTT	CASSRDSTTNEKLFF
TRBV10-3	NA	TRBJ2-2	TRBD2	TGTGCCATCAGAGCGGGGGGGACGAACACCGGGGAGCTGTTTTTT	CAIRAGGTNTGELFF
TRBV4-3	NA	TRBJ1-3	NA	TGCGCCAGCAGTGGGGGAAACTCTGGAAACACCATATATTTT	CASSGGNSGNTIYF
TRBV2	NA	TRBJ1-4	NA	TGTGCCAGTAGCGGACGGACCTTAAATGAAAAACTGTTTTTT	CASSGRTLNEKLFF
TRBV7-9	few	TRBJ2-3	NA	TGTGCCAGCAGCTTAGCGGTAGCCCCTAGCACAGATACGCAGTATTTT	CASSLAVAPSTDTQYF
TRBV18	NA	TRBJ1-1	NA	TGTGCCAGCTCGATTGACAGACAAGGTTTTACTGAAGCTTTCTTT	CASSIDRQGFTEAFF
TRBV5-1	NA	TRBJ2-5	TRBD2	TGCGCCAGCAGCCCGGGACTAGCGGGCCGGGGGGAGACCCAGTACTTC	CASSPGLAGRGETQYF
TRBV15	NA	TRBJ1-5	TRBD1	TGTGCCACCAGCAGAGGGCACAGGGGGCGCGAAAATCAGCCCCAGCATTTT	CATSRGHRGRENQPQHF
TRBV27	NA	TRBJ2-6	NA	TGTGCCAGCAGATCGTGGGATGCTGGGGCCAACGTCCTGACTTTC	CASRSWDAGANVLTF
TRBV9	NA	TRBJ2-7	NA	TGTGCCAGCAGCGTAGGGGGGGTGAGGGACGAGCAGTACTTC	CASSVGGVRDEQYF
TRBV6-4	NA	TRBJ2-1	NA	TGTGCCAGCAGTATAGCGGAGGGGACCTACAATGAGCAGTTCTTC	CASSIAEGTYNEQFF
TRBV7-2	NA	TRBJ2-1	NA	TGTGCCAGCAGCTTAGCGCTCCGGGAAGCTTTTGGCGACAATGAGCAGTTCTTC	CASSLALREAFGDNEQFF
TRBV9	NA	TRBJ2-2	NA	TGTGCCAGCAGCCCAAGAGGACTGCCCGGGGAGCTGTTTTTT	CASSPRGLPGELFF
TRBV4-2	NA	TRBJ2-5	TRBD1	TGTGCCAGCAGCGGTTCCGGGACAGCCCAAGAGACCCAGTACTTC	CASSGSGTAQETQYF
TRBV27	NA	TRBJ2-1	TRBD2	TGTGCCAGCAGTCCTGGACTAGCGGGAGCCGTCTACAATGAGCAGTTCTTC	CASSPGLAGAVYNEQFF
TRBV27	NA	TRBJ1-4	NA	TGTGCCAGCAGCCCAGGGACATTTGTGGCTAATGAAAAACTGTTTTTT	CASSPGTFVANEKLFF
TRBV10-3	NA	TRBJ2-1	NA	TGTGCCATCGGGGGGACCTACAATGAGCAGTTCTTC	CAIGGTYNEQFF
TRBV14	NA	TRBJ2-7	NA	TGTGCCAGCAGCCAATACAGCGGAACTCGCTCCTACGAGCAGTACTTC	CASSQYSGTRSYEQYF
TRBV7-2	NA	TRBJ1-3	NA	TGTGCCAGCAGCTTAGTTACACAAGGAAACACCATATATTTT	CASSLVTQGNTIYF
TRBV5-4	NA	TRBJ2-1	TRBD2	TGTGCCAGCAGCTCAATATTAGCGGGAGACACCTACAATGAGCAGTTCTTC	CASSSILAGDTYNEQFF
TRBV27	many	TRBJ2-7	NA	TGTGCCAGCAGTTGGTCAGGACGTTTTTCCTACGAGCAGTACTTC	CASSWSGRFSYEQYF
TRBV10-3	NA	TRBJ2-2	TRBD1	TGTGCCATCAGTGTAAGGGACAGAGCCACCGGGGAGCTGTTTTTT	CAISVRDRATGELFF
TRBV29-1	NA	TRBJ2-6	NA	TGCAGCGTTGCAGTCGTGCGGGGGGCCAACGTCCTGACTTTC	CSVAVVRGANVLTF
TRBV6-5	NA	TRBJ2-7	NA	TGTGCCAGCAGCCCCTGGGGGGACTCCTACGAGCAGTACTTC	CASSPWGDSYEQYF
TRBV9	NA	TRBJ2-2	NA	TGTGCCAGCAGCGTAAAAGGGGCTGGGACCGGGGAGCTGTTTTTT	CASSVKGAGTGELFF
TRBV30	NA	TRBJ2-7	NA	TGTGCCTGGAAAACACAGGGTTTTGGGGAGCAGTACTTC	CAWKTQGFGEQYF
TRBV7-8	NA	TRBJ2-7	TRBD1	TGTGCCAGCAGCTTAGTGGGGACAGGTCTCTACGAGCAGTACTTC	CASSLVGTGLYEQYF
TRBV6-5	NA	TRBJ1-2	TRBD1	TGTGCCAGCAGTTACTCCGGGACAGGGACTTCCTATGGCTACACCTTC	CASSYSGTGTSYGYTF
TRBV6-5	NA	TRBJ2-2	NA	TGTGCCAGCAGTTACTCGGACGGTACGAACACCGGGGAGCTGTTTTTT	CASSYSDGTNTGELFF
TRBV27	many	TRBJ1-2	TRBD1	TGTGCCAGCAGTCGCACAGGGGACTATGGCTACACCTTC	CASSRTGDYGYTF
TRBV27	NA	TRBJ2-1	TRBD2	TGTGCCAGCACCCCCGGGACTAGCGGGAGGAATGAGCAGTTCTTC	CASTPGTSGRNEQFF
TRBV5-1	NA	TRBJ2-7	TRBD1	TGCGCCAGCAGTCCGGGACAGGGTACCACCGAGCAGTACTTC	CASSPGQGTTEQYF
TRBV19	NA	TRBJ1-2	NA	TGTGCCAGTAGTATACTGGGCAGGGGTAACTATGGCTACACCTTC	CASSILGRGNYGYTF
TRBV5-1	NA	TRBJ2-7	TRBD2	TGCGCCAGCAGCTTGATTCCCATAAGCGGGAGCTCCGAGCAGTACTTC	CASSLIPISGSSEQYF
TRBV2	NA	TRBJ2-2	TRBD2	TGTGCCAGCAGTGAACGGACCGGGGGGACCGGGGAGCTGTTTTTT	CASSERTGGTGELFF
TRBV15	NA	TRBJ1-2	TRBD1	TGTGCCACCAGCAGACGACAGGGGACGGGGTTGAGCTACACCTTC	CATSRRQGTGLSYTF
TRBV18	once	TRBJ2-2	TRBD1	TGTGCCAGCTCACCGGGGACAGCCGGGGAGCTGTTTTTT	CASSPGTAGELFF
TRBV18	NA	TRBJ1-3	TRBD1	TGTGCCAGCTCACCACCGGCAGGGGGCAACTCTGGAAACACCATATATTTT	CASSPPAGGNSGNTIYF
TRBV7-9	NA	TRBJ1-1	TRBD1	TGTGCCAGCAGCGTCGGACAGGGTAACGCTGAAGCTTTCTTT	CASSVGQGNAEAFF
TRBV6-1	NA	TRBJ2-5	NA	TGTGCCAGCAGTGAAAGGGCTGGGGAGACCCAGTACTTC	CASSERAGETQYF
TRBV6-1	NA	TRBJ1-3	NA	TGTGACAGCAGTCAGAACACCGGGCCTGGAAACACCATATATTTT	CDSSQNTGPGNTIYF
TRBV5-1	NA	TRBJ2-2	NA	TGCGCCAGCAGCTTTTCGGGGAACACCGGGGAGCTGTTTTTT	CASSFSGNTGELFF
TRBV7-7	NA	TRBJ2-1	NA	TGTGCTAGCAGCTTAGGGGTTGACTACAATGAGCAGTTCTTC	CASSLGVDYNEQFF
TRBV7-2	few	TRBJ2-7	TRBD2	TGTGCCAGCAGTACACCGGGACTAGTGGCCTACGAGCAGTACTTC	CASSTPGLVAYEQYF
TRBV4-1	many	TRBJ1-2	NA	TGCGCCAGCAGCCAAGGCTTGACGGATTCTAACTATGGCTACACCTTC	CASSQGLTDSNYGYTF
TRBV7-2	few	TRBJ2-3	NA	TGTGCCAGCAGCTTAGTGTACTCACATACGCAGTATTTT	CASSLVYSHTQYF
TRBV7-6	NA	TRBJ2-7	TRBD2	TGTGCCAGCAGCTGGACTAGCGGGCGAGCTTACGAGCAGTACTTC	CASSWTSGRAYEQYF
TRBV5-5	once	TRBJ2-7	TRBD2	TGTGCCAGCAGCTTGGCCCTTGGACTAGCCATCGAGCAGTACTTC	CASSLALGLAIEQYF
TRBV6-1	NA	TRBJ1-2	NA	TGTGCCAGCAGCCCGGGGGCGAACTATGGCTACACCTTC	CASSPGANYGYTF
TRBV11-2	few	TRBJ2-1	TRBD2	TGTGCCAGCAGCTTAGATCCGGGACTAGGGTCCAATGAGCAGTTCTTC	CASSLDPGLGSNEQFF
TRBV30	NA	TRBJ1-4	TRBD1	TGTGCCTGGGCCGGACAGGGACCTGAAAAACTGTTTTTT	CAWAGQGPEKLFF
TRBV6-4	NA	TRBJ2-2	TRBD2	TGTGCCAGCAGCCGGGAGGTTAACACCGGGGAGCTGTTTTTT	CASSREVNTGELFF
TRBV5-1	once	TRBJ1-5	NA	TGCGCCAGCAGCCTTGAGACCGGCGGTCAGCCCCAGCATTTT	CASSLETGGQPQHF
TRBV5-6	NA	TRBJ2-5	TRBD1	TGTGCCAGCAGCTTACAGGGGGCTCTAGAGACCCAGTACTTC	CASSLQGALETQYF